The 16 T cell receptor beta chains below all came from one sample that was sequenced in a study of breast tumors, draining lymph nodes, adjacent tissues. MiXCR, run by TCRdb on the multiplex PCR reads, gives a single entry per CDR3 protein. In the table there are under 350,000 distinct CDR3 sequences, roughly 30% of which are singletons. Axillary draining lymph nodes of breast cancer patients supplied the node samples. Sequenced: axillary lymph node tissue. These receptor sequences come from a female donor with breast cancer. Some clones in this sample may be carry-over from other donors' samples.

Notes on this clonotype: A single base separates this from a much larger clone, so it may be a read error. The V and J genes are TRBV2 and TRBJ1-2; unclear D gene. V was pared by 11 bases and J by 4 bases, with 11 bases between. This CDR3 is built from 11 residues. Germline values: CDR1 SNHLY, CDR2 FYNNEI. The CDR3 here is CAGMGTYGYTF. The CDR3 DNA reads as TGTGCCGGCATGGGAACCTATGGCTACACCTTC. The entire variable domain, with the rest obtained from reference TRBV2 and TRBJ1-2, is as follows: EPEVTQTPSHQVTQMGQEVILRCVPISNHLYFYWYRQILGQKVEFLVSFYNNEISEKSEIFDDQFSVERPDGSNFTLKIRSTKLEDSAMYFCAGMGTYGYTFGSGTRLTVV.

This clonotype came up a few times. This chain joins TRBV18 and TRBJ1-6; 8 bases fit TRBD1. The CDR3 contains 18 residues. The germline CDR1 and CDR2 sequences are KGHSH and LQKENI. Trimming removed 1 base from V and 8 bases from J; junction bases left unmatched: 13. In DNA, the CDR3 is TGTGCCAGCTCACCACGTATGCTCCGGACAGGGAGGGATTCACCCCTCCACTTT. Residues: CASSPRMLRTGRDSPLHF.

This clonotype was picked up many times. V gene TRBV20-1 combines with J gene TRBJ2-7, with TRBD2 matching 9 bases. The V gene end was trimmed by 3 bases and the J gene end by 4 bases; junction bases not matched to a gene: 7. Germline CDR1 reads DFQATT; CDR2 reads SNEGSKA (reference sequence). CDR3 size: 14 residues. This chain's CDR3 is CSARRLAGYYEQYF. The CDR3 region has the DNA TGCAGTGCTAGGAGGCTAGCGGGATATTACGAGCAGTACTTC.

This clonotype was seen repeatedly, ten times or more. V is TRBV7-9 and J is TRBJ2-1, with 7 bases identical to TRBD2. The CDR3 length is 16 residues. Germline V gives CDR1 SEHNR, CDR2 FQNEAQ (reference sequence). J gave up 7 bases and V 5 bases, and 14 bases lay outside the gene matches. This chain's CDR3 is CASSPPISGIYNEQFF. The CDR3 region has the DNA TGTGCCAGCAGCCCCCCGATCAGCGGGATTTATAATGAGCAGTTCTTC.

This clonotype was recorded a few times. The conserved closing phenylalanine or tryptophan is absent in this CDR3, likely reflecting a read error. The J gene is TRBJ1-2, the V gene TRBV5-4, with D perhaps TRBD1 (6 bases). The CDR3 spans 16 residues. V dropped 4 bases and J dropped 0 bases, with 16 bases sitting between them. Per the germline V gene, CDR1 is SGHNT and CDR2 is YYREEE (reference sequence). The CDR3 region is CASSPEGGVANYGYTL. In DNA, the CDR3 is TGTGCCAGCAGCCCCGAGGGGGGGGTAGCTAACTATGGCTACACCCTC.

This clonotype showed up just once. The CDR3 end shows no conserved phenylalanine or tryptophan, and so a read error is likely. No DNA is shown, since the ends of the CDR3 on it are uncertain; the CDR3 is the one TCRdb lists. This chain joins TRBV7-3 and TRBJ1-6. CDR1 and CDR2 (germline): SGHTA, FQGTGA. The CDR3 adds up to 10 amino acids, both ends counted. CDR3 protein: CASSGSGSLL.

This clonotype was detected ten times or more. V gene TRBV2 combines with J gene TRBJ2-7; 11 nucleotides match TRBD2. The trim removed 7 bases at V and 6 bases at J, leaving 11 bases unmatched. Germline lookup yields CDR1 SNHLY and CDR2 FYNNEI. The CDR3 runs 15 residues. In DNA, the CDR3 is TGTGCCAGCATCGGAAGTAGCGGGAGGGCCCGCGAGCAGTACTTC. Translated: CASIGSSGRAREQYF.

Many counts were recorded for this clonotype. The CDR3 bases are TGCGCCAGCAGCCAAGATCGAAGGACTAGCGGGACCTACGAGCAGTACTTC. This codes for CASSQDRRTSGTYEQYF. The V call is TRBV4-3, the J call TRBJ2-7; the match to TRBD2 covers 12 bases. The germline V gene encodes CDR1 LGHNA and CDR2 YSLEER. The CDR3 sequence is 17 residues long. V trimming: 0 bases; J trimming: 2 bases; junction bases outside the gene matches: 5.

At least ten counts were recorded for this clonotype. J is TRBJ2-5 and V is TRBV6-2 or TRBV6-3, with TRBD2 identical over 9 bases. CDR1 is MNHEY, CDR2 SVGEGT, per germline. After removal of 5 bases from V and 3 bases from J, the junction contained 1 base not matched to a gene. This CDR3 has 13 amino acids. For the CDR3, the DNA is TGTGCCAGCAGTAGCGGGAGGAAAGAGACCCAGTACTTC. Translated: CASSSGRKETQYF.

This chain connects TRBV6-1 to TRBJ2-7; D assignment may be TRBD1 or TRBD2 (6 bases each). Germline V lookup: CDR1 MNHNS, CDR2 SASEGT. V lost 5 bases and J 2 bases, leaving 19 bases between the germline ends. The CDR3 runs to 16 residues. CDR3 region: CASSQGWGAITYEQYF. The CDR3 DNA is TGTGCCAGCAGTCAAGGATGGGGGGCAATCACCTACGAGCAGTACTTC.

V is TRBV12-3 or TRBV12-4 and J is TRBJ1-2, with unresolved D. The V and J ends lost 5 bases and 8 bases respectively, with 18 bases between them. This CDR3 spans 14 amino acids. The DNA of the CDR3 is TGTGCCAGCAGTGAGGCCTTTGACTTCGGAGGCTACACCTTC. Translating it yields CASSEAFDFGGYTF.

Of note for this clonotype: Since a much larger clone is just one base distant, this may be a read error. The chain links TRBV11-3 to TRBJ2-1, with D possibly matching TRBD1 (6 bases). Germline V gives CDR1 SGHNT, CDR2 YENEEA. V lost 1 base, J lost 6 bases, and 19 bases lay in between. This CDR3 region has 17 residues. The CDR3 sequence: CASSLVIGAGDINEQFF. The CDR3, as DNA: TGTGCCAGCAGCTTAGTTATCGGGGCAGGGGACATCAATGAGCAGTTCTTC.

With respect to this clonotype: This may stem from a read error, because a much larger clone lies one nucleotide away. The chain is built from TRBV5-8 and TRBJ1-2; no reliable D call. The length of the CDR3 is 15 residues. Germline V gives CDR1 SGHTS, CDR2 YDEGEE. The CDR3 here is CAGSLAARALYGYTF. The CDR3 coding sequence is TGTGCCGGCAGCTTGGCGGCCAGAGCTCTCTATGGCTACACCTTC.

This clonotype was recorded at least ten times. V gene TRBV19 combines with J gene TRBJ1-6; 10 bases fit TRBD1. This CDR3 has 16 amino acids. In germline, CDR1 is LNHDA, CDR2 SQIVND (reference sequence). V lost 4 bases and J lost 9; bases outside the gene matches: 9. The CDR3 spells CASSTSGTGVGSPLHF. The CDR3 nucleotides are TGTGCCAGTAGTACATCCGGGACAGGGGTTGGTTCACCCCTCCACTTT.

The table lists this clonotype with many counts. The chain recombines TRBV5-1 with TRBJ2-1, with 10 bases matching TRBD1. Trimming at V came to 4 bases and at J to 6 bases, leaving 7 bases not matched to a gene. Germline CDR1 reads SGHRS; CDR2 reads YFSETQ. CDR3 size: 15 residues. The DNA for the CDR3 is TGCGCCAGCAGCCTACTCCGGGACAGGGGCAATGAGCAGTTCTTC. Translating gives CASSLLRDRGNEQFF.

There are many counts of this clonotype. The gene calls are TRBV29-1 and TRBJ2-7; no definite D call. The CDR3 covers 12 residues. Germline CDR1 is SQVTM and CDR2 is ANQGSEA. V was trimmed by 5 bases and J by 3 bases, leaving 11 bases between them. CDR3 DNA sequence: TGCAGCGTTTTAGGAATCCTCTACGAGCAGTACTTC. Translated: CSVLGILYEQYF.